This T cell receptor (beta chain) is drawn from a study of cytotoxic CD8 clonotypes in ibrutinib-treated CLL. V lost 2 bases to trimming and J lost 8 bases, with 13 bases between them. The V gene's germline CDR1 is SGHKS and CDR2 YYEKEE (reference sequence). This CDR3 spans 14 amino acids. Note on this clone: Its antigen is not known.

Profiling relied on immunoSEQ multiplex PCR, and the TCRdb table lists in-frame clones only, not all of them. The top ten clones hold around 2.1% of a sample with roughly 160,000 clones, roughly four fifths of them seen once. Regarding the study as a whole: Under therapy, public clonotypes either contracted or stayed stable, and they were uncommon.

The chain recombines TRBV5-5 with TRBJ1-4; D gene uncertain. The sample consisted of PBMCs, taken after 12 months of ibrutinib treatment. The origin of this receptor is a human donor with chronic lymphocytic leukemia. CDR3 DNA sequence: TGTGCCAGCAGCTTTGGTAGGGTCGAAGAAAAACTGTTTTTT. Protein sequence: CASSFGRVEEKLFF.